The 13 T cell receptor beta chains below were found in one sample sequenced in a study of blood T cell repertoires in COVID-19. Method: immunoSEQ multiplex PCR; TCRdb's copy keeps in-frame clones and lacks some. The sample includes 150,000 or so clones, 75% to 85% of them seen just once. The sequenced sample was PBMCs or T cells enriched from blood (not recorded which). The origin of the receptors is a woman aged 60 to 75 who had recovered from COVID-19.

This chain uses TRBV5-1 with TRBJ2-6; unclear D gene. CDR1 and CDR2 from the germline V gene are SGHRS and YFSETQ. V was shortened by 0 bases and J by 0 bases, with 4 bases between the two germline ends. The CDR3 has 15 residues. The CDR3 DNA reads TGCGCCAGCAGCTTGGACAACTCTGGGGCCAACGTCCTGACTTTC. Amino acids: CASSLDNSGANVLTF.

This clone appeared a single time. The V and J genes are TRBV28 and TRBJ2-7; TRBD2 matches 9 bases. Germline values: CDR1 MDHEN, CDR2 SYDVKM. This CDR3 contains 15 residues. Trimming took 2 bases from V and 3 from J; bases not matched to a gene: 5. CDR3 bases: TGTGCCAGCAGTTTAGGCGGGGGGGGAATCTACGAGCAGTACTTC. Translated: CASSLGGGGIYEQYF.

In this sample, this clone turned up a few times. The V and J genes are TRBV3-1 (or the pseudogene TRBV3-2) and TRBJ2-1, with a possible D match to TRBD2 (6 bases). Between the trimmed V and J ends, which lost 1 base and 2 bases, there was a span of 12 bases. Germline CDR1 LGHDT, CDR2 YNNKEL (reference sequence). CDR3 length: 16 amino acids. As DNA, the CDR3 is TGTGCCAGCAGCCAAGCTCCACGGGGGACCTACAATGAGCAGTTCTTC. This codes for CASSQAPRGTYNEQFF.

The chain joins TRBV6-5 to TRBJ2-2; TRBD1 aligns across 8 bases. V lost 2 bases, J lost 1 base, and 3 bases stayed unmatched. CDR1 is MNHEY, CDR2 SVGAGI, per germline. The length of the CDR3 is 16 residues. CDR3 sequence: CASSYTGGGNTGELFF. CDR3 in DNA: TGTGCCAGCAGTTACACAGGGGGAGGGAACACCGGGGAGCTGTTTTTT.

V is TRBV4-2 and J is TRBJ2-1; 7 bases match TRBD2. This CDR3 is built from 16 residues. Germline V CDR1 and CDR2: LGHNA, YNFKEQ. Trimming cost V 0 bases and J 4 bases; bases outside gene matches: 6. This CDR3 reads CASSQDPAGLYNEQFF. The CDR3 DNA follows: TGTGCCAGCAGCCAAGACCCAGCGGGACTATACAATGAGCAGTTCTTC.

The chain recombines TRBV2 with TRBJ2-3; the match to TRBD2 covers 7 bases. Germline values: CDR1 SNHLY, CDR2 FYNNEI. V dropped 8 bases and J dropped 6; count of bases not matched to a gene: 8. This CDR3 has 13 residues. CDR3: CASDGEGIDTQYF. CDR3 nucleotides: TGTGCCAGCGACGGGGAGGGAATCGATACGCAGTATTTT.

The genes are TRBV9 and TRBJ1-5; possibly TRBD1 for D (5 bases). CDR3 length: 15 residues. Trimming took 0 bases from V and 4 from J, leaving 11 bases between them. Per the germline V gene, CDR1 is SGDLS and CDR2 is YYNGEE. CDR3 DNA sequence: TGTGCCAGCAGCGTAGATCCGGGGGTAAATCAGCCCCAGCATTTT. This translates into CASSVDPGVNQPQHF.

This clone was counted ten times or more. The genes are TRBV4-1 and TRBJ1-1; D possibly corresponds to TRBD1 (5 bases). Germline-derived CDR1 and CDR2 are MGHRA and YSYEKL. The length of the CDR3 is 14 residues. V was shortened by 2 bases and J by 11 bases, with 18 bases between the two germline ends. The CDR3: CASSQPRDLGKAFF. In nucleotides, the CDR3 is TGCGCCAGCAGCCAACCCCGGGACTTGGGGAAGGCTTTCTTT.

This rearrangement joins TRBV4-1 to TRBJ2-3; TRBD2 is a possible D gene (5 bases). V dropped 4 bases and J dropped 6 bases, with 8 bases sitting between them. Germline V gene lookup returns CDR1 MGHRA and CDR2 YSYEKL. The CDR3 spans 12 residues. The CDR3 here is CASSPRGDTQYF. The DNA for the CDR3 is TGCGCCAGCAGCCCGAGAGGGGATACGCAGTATTTT.

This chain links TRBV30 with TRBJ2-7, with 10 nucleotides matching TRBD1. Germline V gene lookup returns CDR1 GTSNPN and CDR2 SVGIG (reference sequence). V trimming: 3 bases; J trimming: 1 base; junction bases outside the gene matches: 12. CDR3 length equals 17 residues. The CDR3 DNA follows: TGTGCCTGGAGACCGATGGGACAGGGGAAAAAATCCTACGAGCAGTACTTC. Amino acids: CAWRPMGQGKKSYEQYF. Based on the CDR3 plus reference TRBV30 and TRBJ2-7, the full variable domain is SQTIHQWPATLVQPVGSPLSLECTVEGTSNPNLYWYRQAAGRGLQLLFYSVGIGQISSEVPQNLSASRPQDRQFILSSKKLLLSDSGFYLCAWRPMGQGKKSYEQYFGPGTRLTVT.

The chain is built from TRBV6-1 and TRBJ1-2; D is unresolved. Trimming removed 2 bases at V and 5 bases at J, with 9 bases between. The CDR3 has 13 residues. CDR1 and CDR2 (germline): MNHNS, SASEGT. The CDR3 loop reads CASSEQTDYGYTF. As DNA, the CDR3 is TGTGCCAGCAGTGAACAAACAGATTATGGCTACACCTTC.

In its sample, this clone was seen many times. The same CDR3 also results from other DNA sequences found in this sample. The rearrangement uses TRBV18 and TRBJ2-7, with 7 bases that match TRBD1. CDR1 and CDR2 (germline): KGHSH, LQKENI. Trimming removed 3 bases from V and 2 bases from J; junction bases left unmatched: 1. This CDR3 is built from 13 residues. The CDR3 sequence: CASSPGTAYEQYF. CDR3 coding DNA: TGTGCCAGCTCACCCGGGACAGCCTACGAGCAGTACTTC. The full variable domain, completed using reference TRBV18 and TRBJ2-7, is NAGVMQNPRHLVRRRGQEARLRCSPMKGHSHVYWYRQLPEEGLKFMVYLQKENIIDESGMPKERFSAEFPKEGPSILRIQQVVRGDSAAYFCASSPGTAYEQYFGPGTRLTVT.

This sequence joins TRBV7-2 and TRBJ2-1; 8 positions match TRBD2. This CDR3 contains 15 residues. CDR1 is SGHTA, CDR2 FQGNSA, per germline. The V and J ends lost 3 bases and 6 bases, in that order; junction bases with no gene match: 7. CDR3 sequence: CASSLGLGEGNEQFF. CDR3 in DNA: TGTGCCAGCAGCTTGGGACTAGGGGAGGGCAATGAGCAGTTCTTC.